These T cell receptor beta chains were read from a single sample in a study of OX40 agonist ivuxolimab in advanced cancers. Data came from immunoSEQ multiplex PCR; TCRdb stores just in-frame clones and leaves some out. The sample has about 76,000 clones, roughly 86% seen once. The sequencing here drew on CD4+ or CD8+ T cells sorted from blood, taken in a trial of the OX40 agonist ivuxolimab. The origin of the receptors is an adult with an advanced solid tumor such as melanoma, head and neck, liver or kidney cancer. Each CDR3 is given with its conserved first and last residue. D genes are given only for firm matches. Rows may omit the clone size; those that give it use once, few, many or a size class.

CASSLLRDRGPYNEQFF	TGTGCCAGCAGCTTACTTCGCGACAGGGGGCCCTACAATGAGCAGTTCTTC	TRBV7-2	TRBJ2-1	TRBD1	NA
CASSVGTDYGYTF	TGTGCCAGCAGCGTAGGGACAGACTATGGCTACACCTTC	TRBV9	TRBJ1-2	NA	NA
CASSLVLGTTSNEKLFF	TGCGCCAGCAGCTTGGTGTTGGGGACAACGAGTAATGAAAAACTGTTTTTT	TRBV5-1	TRBJ1-4	NA	NA
CASSLSPGGANYGYTF	TGTGCCAGCAGCTTGTCTCCAGGGGGCGCTAACTATGGCTACACCTTC	TRBV5-6	TRBJ1-2	TRBD1	NA
CASSGNRDNQPQHF	TGTGCCAGTAGTGGGAACAGGGACAATCAGCCCCAGCATTTT	TRBV19	TRBJ1-5	NA	NA
CASGYWGVEGYTF	TGTGCCAGCGGTTATTGGGGGGTAGAGGGCTACACCTTC	TRBV5-6	TRBJ1-2	NA	NA
CASGRQGGTEAFF	TGTGCTAGTGGTCGACAGGGAGGAACTGAAGCTTTCTTT	TRBV12-5	TRBJ1-1	TRBD1	NA
CASTKWPAAPNTEAFF	TGTGCCAGCACCAAATGGCCGGCAGCCCCGAACACTGAAGCTTTCTTT	TRBV27	TRBJ1-1	NA	NA
CAHTGTHNQPQHF	TGTGCCCACACGGGGACCCACAATCAGCCCCAGCATTTT	TRBV28	TRBJ1-5	NA	NA
CASSTSGGIETQYF	TGTGCCAGTAGTACTAGCGGGGGAATCGAGACCCAGTACTTC	TRBV19	TRBJ2-5	TRBD2	NA
CASSKGGQGLENTEAFF	TGTGCCAGCAGCAAAGGGGGACAGGGGCTTGAGAACACTGAAGCTTTCTTT	TRBV21-1	TRBJ1-1	NA	NA
CASSPRLATQETQYF	TGTGCCAGCTCACCAAGACTAGCTACTCAGGAGACCCAGTACTTC	TRBV18	TRBJ2-5	TRBD2	NA
CASSLVGGGNSPLHF	TGTGCCAGCAGCTTGGTTGGCGGGGGGAATTCACCCCTCCACTTT	TRBV5-6	TRBJ1-6	NA	once
CASSLQTRTGTRHTEAFF	TGTGCCAGCAGCTTACAAACACGGACAGGCACGCGCCACACTGAAGCTTTCTTT	TRBV7-8	TRBJ1-1	TRBD1	NA
CASSLGGQGTDTQYF	TGTGCCAGCAGCTTAGGGGGACAAGGCACAGATACGCAGTATTTT	TRBV11-3	TRBJ2-3	NA	NA
CASSWAGREDTQYF	TGTGCCAGCAGCTGGGCGGGGCGAGAAGATACGCAGTATTTT	TRBV7-2	TRBJ2-3	NA	NA
CASSVGGRDYNEQFF	TGTGCCAGCAGCGTGGGGGGCCGAGACTACAATGAGCAGTTCTTC	TRBV9	TRBJ2-1	NA	NA
CASTPSGTDTQYF	TGTGCCAGTACCCCGAGTGGCACAGATACGCAGTATTTT	TRBV19	TRBJ2-3	NA	NA
CASSLDPVSNQPQHF	TGTGCCAGCAGCTTGGATCCAGTTAGCAATCAGCCCCAGCATTTT	TRBV5-5	TRBJ1-5	NA	NA
CASRTRDAQFF	TGTGCCAGCAGGACCCGGGACGCGCAGTTCTTC	TRBV6-6	TRBJ2-1	NA	NA
CASSSRQGGNYGYTF	TGTGCCAGTAGTTCCCGACAGGGAGGTAACTATGGCTACACCTTC	TRBV19	TRBJ1-2	TRBD1	NA
CAISETPGQSEAFF	TGTGCCATCAGTGAAACCCCGGGACAGTCTGAAGCTTTCTTT	TRBV10-3	TRBJ1-1	TRBD1	NA
CASSLAAARIADTQYF	TGTGCCAGCAGCTTAGCGGCGGCTCGTATTGCAGATACGCAGTATTTT	TRBV7-2	TRBJ2-3	NA	NA
CASSPSRVISYNEQFF	TGTGCCAGCAGCCCTTCCAGGGTGATCTCCTACAATGAGCAGTTCTTC	TRBV5-4	TRBJ2-1	NA	few
CASSPPTVEQFF	TGTGCCAGCAGCCCCCCCACGGTTGAGCAGTTCTTC	TRBV13	TRBJ2-1	NA	NA
CASSDWTGGDQPQHF	TGTGCCAGTAGTGACTGGACAGGGGGGGATCAGCCCCAGCATTTT	TRBV19	TRBJ1-5	TRBD1	medium-sized
CAWHRKGHYEQYF	TGTGCCTGGCATAGGAAGGGCCACTACGAGCAGTACTTC	TRBV30	TRBJ2-7	NA	once
CASSAWTGDLSYGYTF	TGTGCCAGCAGCGCCTGGACAGGGGATCTTAGTTATGGCTACACCTTC	TRBV9	TRBJ1-2	TRBD1	NA
CASSSRGGETQYF	TGTGCCAGCAGCTCCCGGGGGGGAGAGACCCAGTACTTC	TRBV7-3	TRBJ2-5	TRBD2	NA
CASSLAGVYNEQFF	TGTGCCAGCAGCTTAGCGGGGGTCTACAATGAGCAGTTCTTC	TRBV7-9	TRBJ2-1	NA	NA
CASRPWDNYNSPLHF	TGTGCCAGCAGACCTTGGGATAACTATAATTCACCCCTCCACTTT	TRBV6-6	TRBJ1-6	NA	NA
CSARDRVEQFF	TGCAGTGCTAGAGATCGGGTGGAGCAGTTCTTC	TRBV20-1	TRBJ2-1	NA	once
CASSSLTRGDPEAFF	TGTGCCAGCAGTTCCCTTACCAGGGGAGACCCGGAAGCTTTCTTT	TRBV6-5	TRBJ1-1	NA	NA
CASRWVGRTGELFF	TGTGCCAGTAGATGGGTCGGGAGGACCGGGGAGCTGTTTTTT	TRBV19	TRBJ2-2	TRBD2	NA
CASTSGGTVTDTQYF	TGCGCCAGCACAAGCGGGGGGACCGTCACAGATACGCAGTATTTT	TRBV5-1	TRBJ2-3	TRBD2	NA
CASSTGTVQETQYF	TGTGCCAGCAGCACCGGGACAGTACAAGAGACCCAGTACTTC	TRBV11-2	TRBJ2-5	TRBD1	NA
CASSQTPPGLGIYGNQPQHF	TGCGCCAGCAGCCAAACGCCCCCGGGCCTGGGGATATACGGCAATCAGCCCCAGCATTTT	TRBV4-1	TRBJ1-5	NA	NA
CASTGGGAVDTGELFF	TGTGCCAGCACCGGCGGCGGGGCGGTGGACACCGGGGAGCTGTTTTTT	TRBV5-6	TRBJ2-2	NA	few
CASSLTSLAGGYNEQFF	TGTGCCAGCAGCTTAACGAGTCTAGCGGGGGGTTACAATGAGCAGTTCTTC	TRBV7-3	TRBJ2-1	TRBD2	NA
CASSPWGQGDTEAFF	TGTGCCAGCAGCCCGTGGGGCCAGGGGGACACTGAAGCTTTCTTT	TRBV11-3	TRBJ1-1	TRBD1	NA
CASSQGSSSYEQYF	TGTGCCAGCAGCCAGGGGAGCAGCTCATACGAGCAGTACTTC	TRBV11-3	TRBJ2-7	NA	many
CATSRGRQESSYEQYF	TGTGCCACCAGCAGAGGTCGCCAGGAGAGCTCCTACGAGCAGTACTTC	TRBV15	TRBJ2-7	NA	NA